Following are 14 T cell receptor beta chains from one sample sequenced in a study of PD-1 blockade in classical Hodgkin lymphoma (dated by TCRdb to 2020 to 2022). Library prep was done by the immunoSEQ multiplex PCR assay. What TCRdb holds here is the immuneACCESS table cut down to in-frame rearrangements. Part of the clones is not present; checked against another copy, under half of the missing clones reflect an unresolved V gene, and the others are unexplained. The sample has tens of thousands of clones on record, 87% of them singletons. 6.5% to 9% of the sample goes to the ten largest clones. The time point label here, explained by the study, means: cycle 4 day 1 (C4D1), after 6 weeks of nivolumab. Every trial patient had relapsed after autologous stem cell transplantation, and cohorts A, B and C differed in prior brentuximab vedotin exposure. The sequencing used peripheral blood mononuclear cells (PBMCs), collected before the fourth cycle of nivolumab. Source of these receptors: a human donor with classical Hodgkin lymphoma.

In DNA form, the CDR3 reads TGTGCCATCAGTGAGTCGACTCGTCACGAGCAGTACTTC. It translates to CAISESTRHEQYF. V usage is TRBV10-3 and J usage is TRBJ2-7; D unresolved. This CDR3 has 13 residues. Germline V gene lookup returns CDR1 ENHRY and CDR2 SYGVKD. Trimming cost V 0 bases and J 5 bases, with 8 bases left between them.

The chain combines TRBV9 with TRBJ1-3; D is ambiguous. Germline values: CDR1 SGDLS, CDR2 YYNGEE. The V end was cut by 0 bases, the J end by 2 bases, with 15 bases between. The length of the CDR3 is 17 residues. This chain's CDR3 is CASSVDPLLGPGNTIYF. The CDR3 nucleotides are TGTGCCAGCAGCGTAGACCCGTTACTGGGTCCTGGAAACACCATATATTTT.

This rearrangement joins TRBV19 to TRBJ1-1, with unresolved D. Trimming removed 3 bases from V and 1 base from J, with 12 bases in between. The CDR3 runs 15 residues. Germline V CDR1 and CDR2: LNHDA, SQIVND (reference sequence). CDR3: CASSIHKNSNTEAFF. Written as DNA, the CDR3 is TGTGCCAGTAGTATTCATAAGAATTCGAACACTGAAGCTTTCTTT.

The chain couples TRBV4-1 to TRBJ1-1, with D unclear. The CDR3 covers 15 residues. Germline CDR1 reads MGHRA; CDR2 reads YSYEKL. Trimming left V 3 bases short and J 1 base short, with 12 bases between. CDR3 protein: CASSHPGGKNTEAFF. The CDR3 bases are TGCGCCAGCAGCCACCCCGGTGGTAAGAACACTGAAGCTTTCTTT.

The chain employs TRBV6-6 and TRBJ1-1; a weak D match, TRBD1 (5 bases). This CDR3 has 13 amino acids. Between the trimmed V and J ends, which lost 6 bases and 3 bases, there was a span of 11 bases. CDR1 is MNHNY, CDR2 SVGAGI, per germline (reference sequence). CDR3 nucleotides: TGTGCCAGCAGCGAGAGGGGTGACACTGAAGCTTTCTTT. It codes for CASSERGDTEAFF.

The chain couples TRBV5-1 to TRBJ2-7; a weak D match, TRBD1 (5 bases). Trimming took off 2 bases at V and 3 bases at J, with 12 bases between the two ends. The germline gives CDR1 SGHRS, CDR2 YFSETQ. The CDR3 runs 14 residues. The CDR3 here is CASSFTGSDYEQYF. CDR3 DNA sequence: TGCGCCAGCAGCTTTACAGGTTCCGACTACGAGCAGTACTTC. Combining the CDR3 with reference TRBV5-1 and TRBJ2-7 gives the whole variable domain KAGVTQTPRYLIKTRGQQVTLSCSPISGHRSVSWYQQTPGQGLQFLFEYFSETQRNKGNFPGRFSGRQFSNSRSEMNVSTLELGDSALYLCASSFTGSDYEQYFGPGTRLTVT.

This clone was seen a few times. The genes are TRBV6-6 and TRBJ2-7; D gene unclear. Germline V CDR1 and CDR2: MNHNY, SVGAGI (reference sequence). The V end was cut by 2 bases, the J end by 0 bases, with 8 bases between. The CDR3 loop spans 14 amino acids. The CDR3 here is CASSYKPDSYEQYF. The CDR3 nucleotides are TGTGCCAGCAGTTACAAACCCGACTCCTACGAGCAGTACTTC.

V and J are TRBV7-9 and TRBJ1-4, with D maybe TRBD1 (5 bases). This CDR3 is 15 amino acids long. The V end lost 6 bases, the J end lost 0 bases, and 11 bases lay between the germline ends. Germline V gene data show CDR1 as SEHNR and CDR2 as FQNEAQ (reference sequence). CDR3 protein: CASSLRGPTNEKLFF. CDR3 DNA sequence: TGTGCCAGCAGTCTTAGGGGTCCAACTAATGAAAAACTGTTTTTT. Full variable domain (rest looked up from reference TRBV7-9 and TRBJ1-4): DTGVSQNPRHKITKRGQNVTFRCDPISEHNRLYWYRQTLGQGPEFLTYFQNEAQLEKSRLLSDRFSAERPKGSFSTLEIQRTEQGDSAMYLCASSLRGPTNEKLFFGSGTQLSVL.

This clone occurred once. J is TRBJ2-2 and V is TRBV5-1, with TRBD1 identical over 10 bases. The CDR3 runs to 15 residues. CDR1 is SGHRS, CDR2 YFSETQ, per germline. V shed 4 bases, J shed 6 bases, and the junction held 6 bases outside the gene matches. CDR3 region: CASSADRGSAGELFF. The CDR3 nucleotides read TGCGCCAGCAGCGCGGACAGGGGGAGTGCCGGGGAGCTGTTTTTT. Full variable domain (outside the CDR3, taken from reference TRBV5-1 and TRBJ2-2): KAGVTQTPRYLIKTRGQQVTLSCSPISGHRSVSWYQQTPGQGLQFLFEYFSETQRNKGNFPGRFSGRQFSNSRSEMNVSTLELGDSALYLCASSADRGSAGELFFGEGSRLTVL.

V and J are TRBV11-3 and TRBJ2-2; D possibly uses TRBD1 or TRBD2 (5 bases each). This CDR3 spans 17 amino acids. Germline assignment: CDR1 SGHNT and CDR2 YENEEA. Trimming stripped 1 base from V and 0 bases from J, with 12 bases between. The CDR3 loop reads CASSLGRLGANTGELFF. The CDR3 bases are TGTGCCAGCAGCTTAGGCCGCCTGGGGGCGAACACCGGGGAGCTGTTTTTT.

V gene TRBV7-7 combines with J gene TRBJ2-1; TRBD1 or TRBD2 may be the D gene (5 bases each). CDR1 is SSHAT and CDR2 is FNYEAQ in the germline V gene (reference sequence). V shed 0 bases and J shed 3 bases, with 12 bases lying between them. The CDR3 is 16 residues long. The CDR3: CASSLAPGTVYNEQFF. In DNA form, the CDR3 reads TGTGCCAGCAGCTTAGCCCCCGGGACGGTCTACAATGAGCAGTTCTTC.

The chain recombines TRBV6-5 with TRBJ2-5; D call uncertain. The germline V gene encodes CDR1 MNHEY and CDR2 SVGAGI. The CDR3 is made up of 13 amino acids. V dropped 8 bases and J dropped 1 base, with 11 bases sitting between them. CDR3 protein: CASGVDGQETQYF. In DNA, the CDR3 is TGTGCCAGCGGAGTGGACGGCCAAGAGACCCAGTACTTC.

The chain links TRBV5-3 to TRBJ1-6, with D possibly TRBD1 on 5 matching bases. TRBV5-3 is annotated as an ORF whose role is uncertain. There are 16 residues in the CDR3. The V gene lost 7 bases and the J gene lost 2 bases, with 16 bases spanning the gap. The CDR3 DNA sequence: TGTGCCAGACACCCCGGGGGGATCACCTATAATTCACCCCTCCACTTT. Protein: CARHPGGITYNSPLHF.

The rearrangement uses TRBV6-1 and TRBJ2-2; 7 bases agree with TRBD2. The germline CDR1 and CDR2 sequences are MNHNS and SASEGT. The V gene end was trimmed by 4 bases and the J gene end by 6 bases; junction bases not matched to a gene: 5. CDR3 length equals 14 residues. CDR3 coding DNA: TGTGCCAGCAGTGTGGGGAGGGTCCCCGGGGAGCTGTTTTTT. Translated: CASSVGRVPGELFF.